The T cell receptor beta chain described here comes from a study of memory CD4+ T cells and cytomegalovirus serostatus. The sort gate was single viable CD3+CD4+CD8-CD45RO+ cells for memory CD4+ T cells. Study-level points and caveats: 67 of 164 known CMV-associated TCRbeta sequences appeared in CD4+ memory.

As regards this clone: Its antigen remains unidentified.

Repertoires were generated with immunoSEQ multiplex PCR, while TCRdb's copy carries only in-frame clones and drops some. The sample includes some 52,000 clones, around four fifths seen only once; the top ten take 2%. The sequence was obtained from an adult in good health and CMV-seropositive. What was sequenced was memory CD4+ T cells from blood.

The CDR3 region has the DNA TGTGCCAGCAGTTCACGACAGACTGAAGCTTTCTTT. Translation: CASSSRQTEAFF. The rearrangement links TRBV28 to TRBJ1-1; perhaps TRBD1 as D (5 bases). The V gene's germline CDR1 is MDHEN and CDR2 SYDVKM. V was clipped by 4 bases and J by 5 bases, with 8 bases between them. CDR3 length: 12 amino acids.